The 18 T cell receptor beta chains presented below share a single source sample, sequenced in a study of human T cells and chemical hapten exposure. As for time point: patch test 3, about 24 weeks after DPC sensitization. Treatment described: therapeutic diphenylcyclopropenone sensitization with weekly scalp DPC. TCRdb reprocessed the RACE reads with MiXCR, giving one entry per CDR3 protein. The data show 120,000 or so distinct CDR3 sequences, 11% seen once. This specimen consisted of whole blood, obtained in connection with sensitization to the hapten diphenylcyclopropenone (DPC). The receptors were gathered from a woman aged 45-59 years with alopecia areata. Some clones in this sample may be carry-over from other donors' samples.

In this sample, this clonotype turned up a few times. CDR3 DNA: TGTGCCATCAGTGAGTCGAAGGCAGATACGCAGTATTTT. It yields the protein CAISESKADTQYF. This rearrangement joins TRBV10-3 to TRBJ2-3; D uncertain. This CDR3 is built from 13 residues. Deletions cut 0 bases from V and 4 bases from J, with 5 bases between. The germline V gene has CDR1 ENHRY and CDR2 SYGVKD.

This clonotype appeared many times. V usage is TRBV29-1 and J usage is TRBJ2-1; D might be TRBD1 or TRBD2, each matching 5 bases. V lost 7 bases to trimming and J lost 2 bases, with 12 bases between them. Germline assignment: CDR1 SQVTM and CDR2 ANQGSEA. This CDR3 has 13 amino acids. CDR3 coding DNA: TGCAGCGCGTCCGGGACGACCTACAATGAGCAGTTCTTC. Amino acid sequence: CSASGTTYNEQFF.

This clonotype appeared a few times. The CDR3 DNA is TGTGCCAGCTCCCATGGGGGCTCTGGAAACACCATATATTTT. This codes for CASSHGGSGNTIYF. The chain is built from TRBV6-5 and TRBJ1-3; tentatively, D is TRBD1 (5 bases). V lost 8 bases and J lost 0, with 11 bases in between. Germline loops: CDR1 MNHEY, CDR2 SVGAGI. The length of the CDR3 is 14 residues.

This clonotype was recorded a few times. This CDR3 reads CASSLTITYEQYF. Written as DNA, the CDR3 is TGTGCCAGCAGTTTAACTATTACCTACGAGCAGTACTTC. The chain joins TRBV12-3 or TRBV12-4 to TRBJ2-7; the D is unclear. Trimming stripped 2 bases from V and 2 bases from J, with 7 bases between. The CDR3 is 13 residues long.

The genes are TRBV6-5 and TRBJ1-2; a weak D match, TRBD1 (6 bases). In germline, CDR1 is MNHEY, CDR2 SVGAGI. This CDR3 spans 15 amino acids. The germline V and J ends were trimmed by 3 bases and 4 bases, with 15 bases remaining between them. The CDR3 spells CASSYYKTGSYGYTF. CDR3 nucleotides: TGTGCCAGCAGTTATTACAAGACAGGCTCCTATGGCTACACCTTC.

This clonotype was recorded a few times. The chain recombines TRBV12-3 or TRBV12-4 with TRBJ2-1; 9 bases are a match to TRBD2. Trimming removed 8 bases from V and 10 bases from J; junction bases left unmatched: 6. The CDR3 is 12 residues long. The CDR3 loop reads CASLGRGGEQFF. DNA of the CDR3: TGTGCCAGCCTGGGGCGGGGGGGCGAGCAGTTCTTC.

This sequence joins TRBV2 and TRBJ1-5, with 8 bases matching TRBD1. V shed 8 bases and J 4 bases; nucleotides not matched to a gene: 4. Germline loops: CDR1 SNHLY, CDR2 FYNNEI. The CDR3 is 13 amino acids. CDR3 loop: CASLGTGNQPQHF. CDR3 DNA: TGTGCCAGCCTCGGGACAGGTAATCAGCCCCAGCATTTT.

Many counts were recorded for this clonotype. The chain joins TRBV24-1 to TRBJ1-1; 11 bases are shared with TRBD1. This CDR3 spans 17 amino acids. The J segment lost 4 bases and the V segment lost 1 base, leaving 7 bases of the junction unmatched. Germline lookup yields CDR1 KGHDR and CDR2 SFDVKD. In DNA form, the CDR3 reads TGTGCCACCAGTGATTTTAGGACAGGGGGCGAAGGCACTGAAGCTTTCTTT. It translates to CATSDFRTGGEGTEAFF.

This clonotype has more than one count but fewer than ten. The J gene is TRBJ2-2, the V gene TRBV28; unclear D gene. Trimming took off 7 bases at V and 1 base at J, with 4 bases between the two ends. There are 12 residues in the CDR3. In germline, CDR1 is MDHEN, CDR2 SYDVKM. Here the CDR3 reads CASNGNTGELFF. In DNA, the CDR3 is TGTGCCAGCAACGGGAACACCGGGGAGCTGTTTTTT. The full variable domain, its missing parts supplied by reference TRBV28 and TRBJ2-2, is DVKVTQSSRYLVKRTGEKVFLECVQDMDHENMFWYRQDPGLGLRLIYFSYDVKMKEKGDIPEGYSVSREKKERFSLILESASTNQTSMYLCASNGNTGELFFGEGSRLTVL.

There are a few counts of this clonotype. The CDR3 bases are TGTGCCAGCAGCTTATTCCCTTTCGGGCCGAGCTCCTATAATTCACCCCTCCACTTT. Amino acid sequence: CASSLFPFGPSSYNSPLHF. This chain connects TRBV7-2 to TRBJ1-6; unclear D gene. This CDR3 comprises 19 residues. Per the germline V gene, CDR1 is SGHTA and CDR2 is FQGNSA. Trimming took 2 bases from V and 0 from J, leaving 17 bases between them.

This clonotype has more than one count but fewer than ten. The gene calls are TRBV20-1 and TRBJ1-5; D perhaps matches TRBD1 (5 bases). The CDR3 has 13 amino acids. The ends were cut back, 3 bases at V and 3 bases at J, with 9 bases in the middle. Germline V gives CDR1 DFQATT, CDR2 SNEGSKA (reference sequence). This CDR3 reads CSARGPANQPQHF. CDR3 DNA sequence: TGCAGTGCTAGGGGGCCCGCCAATCAGCCCCAGCATTTT.

Only a few counts were recorded for this clonotype. This rearrangement joins TRBV27 to TRBJ1-1; D gene ambiguous. Trimming took off 5 bases at V and 1 base at J, with 8 bases between the two ends. This CDR3 region has 13 residues. The germline V gene has CDR1 MNHEY and CDR2 SMNVEV (reference sequence). The CDR3 DNA follows: TGTGCCAGCAGTGGGGTCGCGAACACTGAAGCTTTCTTT. It translates to CASSGVANTEAFF.

This clonotype showed up just a few times. The chain uses TRBV6-6 and TRBJ1-2; D perhaps matches TRBD1 (6 bases). The CDR3 sequence is 14 residues long. Per germline, CDR1 MNHNY and CDR2 SVGAGI (reference sequence). Trimming pared 4 bases from V and 4 bases from J, leaving 13 bases between. The CDR3 spells CASSSLQGSYGYTF. The CDR3, as DNA: TGTGCCAGCAGTTCGTTACAGGGTAGCTATGGCTACACCTTC.

This clonotype came up many times. The V gene is TRBV29-1, the J gene TRBJ1-3; TRBD1 aligns across 7 bases. The CDR3 loop spans 15 amino acids. V was pared by 5 bases and J by 0 bases, with 7 bases of the junction left unmatched. Germline CDR1 reads SQVTM; CDR2 reads ANQGSEA. The CDR3 protein is CSVTGDPRSGNTIYF. CDR3 nucleotide sequence: TGCAGCGTTACAGGGGACCCCCGCTCTGGAAACACCATATATTTT.

The rearrangement links TRBV18 to TRBJ2-1, with TRBD2 identical over 7 bases. CDR1 is KGHSH, CDR2 LQKENI, per germline. Trimming at V came to 2 bases and at J to 7 bases, leaving 8 bases not matched to a gene. This CDR3 region has 15 residues. This chain's CDR3 is CASSPGAGETNEQFF. Here the CDR3 DNA reads TGTGCCAGCTCACCAGGGGCGGGAGAGACAAATGAGCAGTTCTTC.

This clonotype was counted only a few times. The CDR3 DNA reads as TGTGCCAGCAGCCAAGGGCGGACTAGCCCCAACAATGAGCAGTTCTTC. Translating it yields CASSQGRTSPNNEQFF. The J gene is TRBJ2-1, the V gene TRBV3-1; 8 bases map to TRBD2. Trimming took 1 base from V and 5 from J; bases not matched to a gene: 7. Germline loops: CDR1 LGHDT, CDR2 YNNKEL (reference sequence). The CDR3 covers 16 residues.

The table lists this clonotype with many counts. The V gene is TRBV5-4, the J gene TRBJ2-5, with 7 nucleotides matching TRBD1. Losses at the gene ends were 5 bases for V and 5 bases for J; bases not matched to a gene: 6. The CDR3 totals 13 residues. Germline assignment: CDR1 SGHNT and CDR2 YYREEE (reference sequence). This chain's CDR3 is CASRGGRDETQYF. In DNA form, the CDR3 reads TGTGCCAGCAGAGGGGGCCGGGACGAGACCCAGTACTTC.

This clonotype came up a few times. V gene TRBV7-7 combines with J gene TRBJ2-3; 11 nucleotides match TRBD2. Germline loops: CDR1 SSHAT, CDR2 FNYEAQ (reference sequence). J gave up 9 bases and V 5 bases, and 10 bases lay outside the gene matches. There are 15 residues in the CDR3. The CDR3 coding sequence is TGTGCCAGCAGCCCGACTAGCGGGGCCACGGGGACGCAGTATTTT. Encoded protein: CASSPTSGATGTQYF.